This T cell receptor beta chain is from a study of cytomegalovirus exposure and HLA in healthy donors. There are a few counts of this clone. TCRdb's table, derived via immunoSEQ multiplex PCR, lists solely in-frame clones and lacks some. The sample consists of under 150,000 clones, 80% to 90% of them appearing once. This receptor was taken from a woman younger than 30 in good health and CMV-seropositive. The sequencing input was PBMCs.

As DNA, the CDR3 is TGTGCCAGCAGCTTTTCCGGGGAGCTGTTTTTT. This gives the protein CASSFSGELFF. The V call is TRBV28, the J call TRBJ2-2; unclear D gene. CDR3 length equals 11 residues. With 6 bases removed from V and 6 bases from J, the gap between germline ends came to 5 bases. Germline CDR1 and CDR2: MDHEN and SYDVKM.